These 21 T cell receptor beta chains share one sample of origin, sequenced in a study of blood T cell repertoires in COVID-19. Sequenced by immunoSEQ multiplex PCR; TCRdb stores in-frame clones only, minus some. The sample consists of 45,000 to 60,000 clones, 78% of them appearing once. The specimen sequenced was PBMCs or T cells enriched from blood (not recorded which). All receptors derive from a woman aged 50 to 65 with acute COVID-19.

This clone was seen only once. The chain joins TRBV7-2 to TRBJ2-7; D gene uncertain. CDR3 length: 14 residues. V was trimmed by 5 bases and J by 0 bases, leaving 11 bases between them. The germline CDR1 and CDR2 sequences are SGHTA and FQGNSA. The CDR3 region has the DNA TGTGCCAGCAGCGGGCAGCAGAGCTCCTACGAGCAGTACTTC. Its protein is CASSGQQSSYEQYF.

The rearrangement links TRBV5-1 to TRBJ1-5; D is ambiguous. V was clipped by 4 bases and J by 4 bases, with 15 bases between them. Per the germline V gene, CDR1 is SGHRS and CDR2 is YFSETQ. This CDR3 contains 15 residues. The CDR3 spells CASSPGSFRNQPQHF. In nucleotides, the CDR3 is TGCGCCAGCAGCCCCGGGTCGTTCCGGAATCAGCCCCAGCATTTT. The full variable domain, completed using reference TRBV5-1 and TRBJ1-5, is KAGVTQTPRYLIKTRGQQVTLSCSPISGHRSVSWYQQTPGQGLQFLFEYFSETQRNKGNFPGRFSGRQFSNSRSEMNVSTLELGDSALYLCASSPGSFRNQPQHFGDGTRLSIL.

Details on this clone: Different DNA sequences within this sample yield the same CDR3. This rearrangement joins TRBV7-9 to TRBJ2-7, with a tentative D call TRBD2 (6 bases). The CDR3 totals 12 residues. V was shortened by 2 bases and J by 5 bases, with 7 bases between the two germline ends. In germline, CDR1 is SEHNR, CDR2 FQNEAQ (reference sequence). Written as DNA, the CDR3 is TGTGCCAGCAGCTTAACGGGGGACGAGCAGTACTTC. Translating gives CASSLTGDEQYF.

This clone was seen more than once but under ten times. The same CDR3 arises from other DNA sequences in this sample as well. CDR3 loop: CASTPDRVSNQPQHF. In DNA form, the CDR3 reads TGTGCCAGTACCCCAGACAGGGTTAGCAATCAGCCCCAGCATTTT. The gene calls are TRBV19 and TRBJ1-5; TRBD1 agrees at 7 bases. J was trimmed by 0 bases and V by 7 bases; bases with no gene match: 6. The CDR3 totals 15 residues. The germline V gene has CDR1 LNHDA and CDR2 SQIVND (reference sequence). Based on the CDR3 plus reference TRBV19 and TRBJ1-5, the full variable domain is DGGITQSPKYLFRKEGQNVTLSCEQNLNHDAMYWYRQDPGQGLRLIYYSQIVNDFQKGDIAEGYSVSREKKESFPLTVTSAQKNPTAFYLCASTPDRVSNQPQHFGDGTRLSIL.

This sequence joins TRBV9 and TRBJ1-3; 7 bases line up with TRBD1. The CDR3 has 15 residues. The trim removed 4 bases at V and 4 bases at J, leaving 8 bases unmatched. CDR1 and CDR2 (germline): SGDLS, YYNGEE. The CDR3 sequence is CASSSRTGVGNTIYF. The CDR3 bases are TGTGCCAGCAGCTCCCGGACAGGAGTGGGAAACACCATATATTTT.

V and J are TRBV9 and TRBJ2-1; D gene unclear. There are 14 residues in the CDR3. CDR1 is SGDLS and CDR2 is YYNGEE in the germline V gene. The V and J ends lost 2 bases and 6 bases respectively, with 12 bases between them. As DNA, the CDR3 is TGTGCCAGCAGCGTCACGGTTACCTTCAATGAGCAGTTCTTC. As protein: CASSVTVTFNEQFF.

The chain employs TRBV19 and TRBJ2-7; 12 bases align to TRBD2. The CDR3 consists of 16 residues. The germline V gene encodes CDR1 LNHDA and CDR2 SQIVND (reference sequence). V was clipped by 5 bases and J by 0 bases; unmatched bases: 5. The CDR3 DNA is TGTGCCAGTAGTCCGACTAGCGGGGGCTACTCCTACGAGCAGTACTTC. This sequence encodes CASSPTSGGYSYEQYF. The full variable domain, completed using reference TRBV19 and TRBJ2-7, is DGGITQSPKYLFRKEGQNVTLSCEQNLNHDAMYWYRQDPGQGLRLIYYSQIVNDFQKGDIAEGYSVSREKKESFPLTVTSAQKNPTAFYLCASSPTSGGYSYEQYFGPGTRLTVT.

The chain is built from TRBV3-1 (or the pseudogene TRBV3-2) and TRBJ1-2; TRBD1 matches 8 bases. V lost 7 bases and J lost 1; bases outside the gene matches: 5. Germline CDR1 reads LGHDT; CDR2 reads YNNKEL (reference sequence). The CDR3 length is 14 residues. CDR3 bases: TGTGCCAGCACCCCCGGACAGGGTAACTATGGCTACACCTTC. It translates to CASTPGQGNYGYTF.

V and J are TRBV11-2 and TRBJ2-2, with 8 bases matching TRBD1. The length of the CDR3 is 16 residues. The germline CDR1 and CDR2 sequences are SGHAT and FQNNGV. Germline trimming cut 4 bases from V and 1 base from J; bases unmatched to any gene: 5. The CDR3 DNA reads as TGTGCCAGCAGCTCCCAGACAGGGGTGAACACCGGGGAGCTGTTTTTT. As protein: CASSSQTGVNTGELFF.

V is TRBV10-1 and J is TRBJ1-1, with 9 bases identical to TRBD1. The CDR3 totals 15 residues. V trimming: 7 bases; J trimming: 1 base; junction bases outside the gene matches: 7. CDR1 WNHNN and CDR2 SYGVQD come from the germline V gene (reference sequence). CDR3 sequence: CASTSGGQGNTEAFF. For the CDR3, the DNA is TGCGCCAGCACTTCGGGGGGACAGGGGAACACTGAAGCTTTCTTT.

V gene TRBV19 combines with J gene TRBJ1-6, with 7 nucleotides matching TRBD1. Germline values: CDR1 LNHDA, CDR2 SQIVND (reference sequence). The V gene end was trimmed by 6 bases and the J gene end by 0 bases; junction bases not matched to a gene: 8. The CDR3 is made up of 17 amino acids. CDR3 DNA: TGTGCCAGTAGCGGGACAGTCTCGAGCTCCTATAATTCACCCCTCCACTTT. Its protein product is CASSGTVSSSYNSPLHF.

The chain couples TRBV5-4 to TRBJ2-1, with 10 positions matching TRBD2. Per the germline V gene, CDR1 is SGHNT and CDR2 is YYREEE (reference sequence). The CDR3 loop spans 14 amino acids. The J segment lost 6 bases and the V segment lost 4 bases, leaving 4 bases of the junction unmatched. This CDR3 reads CASSQAGGRNEQFF. As DNA, the CDR3 is TGTGCCAGCAGCCAAGCGGGGGGGCGCAATGAGCAGTTCTTC.

This clone was recorded once. The chain uses TRBV6-1 and TRBJ1-2; D is ambiguous. CDR3 size: 16 residues. Trimming pared 0 bases from V and 5 bases from J, leaving 16 bases between. Germline V gene data show CDR1 as MNHNS and CDR2 as SASEGT. CDR3 coding DNA: TGTGCCAGCAGTGAAGCTCATTTCCGGTCTCGGTATGGCTACACCTTC. Amino acids: CASSEAHFRSRYGYTF.

A few counts support this clone. The chain couples TRBV7-9 to TRBJ1-1; D call uncertain. Trimming took 2 bases from V and 1 from J, leaving 5 bases between them. The CDR3 sequence is 13 residues long. CDR1 SEHNR and CDR2 FQNEAQ come from the germline V gene (reference sequence). This chain's CDR3 is CASSLQRNTEAFF. For the CDR3, the DNA is TGTGCCAGCAGCTTACAGCGGAACACTGAAGCTTTCTTT.

Only a few counts were recorded for this clone. The V and J genes are TRBV28 and TRBJ2-7, with no clear D. The length of the CDR3 is 11 residues. Germline V gene sequence: CDR1 MDHEN, CDR2 SYDVKM. V was clipped by 2 bases and J by 3 bases, with 2 bases between them. CDR3 coding DNA: TGTGCCAGCAGTTTACACTACGAGCAGTACTTC. It yields the protein CASSLHYEQYF. Looking up the rest from reference TRBV28 and TRBJ2-7 gives the full variable domain: DVKVTQSSRYLVKRTGEKVFLECVQDMDHENMFWYRQDPGLGLRLIYFSYDVKMKEKGDIPEGYSVSREKKERFSLILESASTNQTSMYLCASSLHYEQYFGPGTRLTVT.

The CDR3 spells CASSQGQFGGYGYTF. CDR3 nucleotides: TGTGCCAGCAGTCAAGGACAGTTTGGAGGCTATGGCTACACCTTC. The V and J genes are TRBV27 and TRBJ1-2; maybe TRBD1 (6 bases). CDR3 size: 15 residues. Trimming removed 5 bases at V and 4 bases at J, with 17 bases between. Germline values: CDR1 MNHEY, CDR2 SMNVEV (reference sequence).

The genes are TRBV7-6 and TRBJ2-1, with TRBD2 matching over 12 bases. V shed 5 bases and J 0 bases; nucleotides not matched to a gene: 5. The CDR3 totals 17 residues. Germline loops: CDR1 SGHVS, CDR2 FNYEAQ. The CDR3 region has the DNA TGTGCCAGCAGCCCCGGACTAGCGGGGAGCTCCTACAATGAGCAGTTCTTC. It specifies CASSPGLAGSSYNEQFF.

The rearrangement joins TRBV4-1 to TRBJ1-3; perhaps TRBD1 as D (6 bases). V shed 3 bases and J shed 5 bases, with 20 bases lying between them. The germline V gene has CDR1 MGHRA and CDR2 YSYEKL. The CDR3 has 17 amino acids. The CDR3 coding sequence is TGCGCCAGCAGCCACGGACTAGGGGGGGGCTTTCGAAACACCATATATTTT. It codes for CASSHGLGGGFRNTIYF.

CDR3 in amino acids: CASSLRSILSMNTEAFF. For the CDR3, the DNA is TGTGCCAGCAGCCTAAGATCAATACTAAGTATGAACACTGAAGCTTTCTTT. V usage is TRBV11-3 and J usage is TRBJ1-1; D unresolved. The V and J ends lost 5 bases and 0 bases respectively, with 19 bases between them. In germline, CDR1 is SGHNT, CDR2 YENEEA. The CDR3 has 17 amino acids. The full variable domain, in which reference TRBV11-3 and TRBJ1-1 provide the parts outside the CDR3, is EAGVVQSPRYKIIEKKQPVAFWCNPISGHNTLYWYLQNLGQGPELLIRYENEEAVDDSQLPKDRFSAERLKGVDSTLKIQPAELGDSAVYLCASSLRSILSMNTEAFFGQGTRLTVV.

The V and J genes are TRBV5-6 and TRBJ1-5; no reliable D call. V was shortened by 0 bases and J by 3 bases, with 10 bases between the two germline ends. The CDR3 runs 15 residues. CDR1 and CDR2 from the germline V gene are SGHDT and YYEEEE. The CDR3 loop reads CASSLAWGANQPQHF. The CDR3, as DNA: TGTGCCAGCAGCTTGGCGTGGGGAGCCAATCAGCCCCAGCATTTT.

The chain is built from TRBV5-6 and TRBJ1-2; 8 nucleotides match TRBD1. The V gene end was trimmed by 5 bases and the J gene end by 2 bases; junction bases not matched to a gene: 5. CDR3 length: 14 residues. Germline V CDR1 and CDR2: SGHDT, YYEEEE. The CDR3 region has the DNA TGTGCCAGCAGACTGGGACAGGTCAACTATGGCTACACCTTC. This translates into CASRLGQVNYGYTF.